The following is a TCR beta chain sequence with its context. The data are from a study of T cell clonotyping in hematopoietic cell transplantation. Study details: Recipient samples before transplant were obtained post-cytoreduction.

Produced via immunoSEQ multiplex PCR; TCRdb's table is partial and in-frame only. The sample yields some 9,300 clones, around 86% seen once. The time point was: recipient sample about 28 days before transplant, after cytoreduction. Specimen: peripheral blood mononuclear cells, collected before stem cell transplant. This receptor was obtained from a woman in her forties or fifties with chronic myeloid leukemia. Some clones in this sample may be carry-over from other donors' samples.

This chain's CDR3 is CASSSRGLDYNEQFF. The CDR3 nucleotides read TGCGCCAGCAGCTCGAGGGGACTGGACTACAATGAGCAGTTCTTC. The chain carries TRBV5-1 and TRBJ2-1; TRBD2 is a possible D gene (6 bases). The ends were cut back, 3 bases at V and 3 bases at J, with 13 bases in the middle. The CDR3 totals 15 residues. Germline loops: CDR1 SGHRS, CDR2 YFSETQ.